The 27 T cell receptor beta chains below were found in one sample sequenced in a study of blood T cell repertoires in COVID-19. Assay: immunoSEQ multiplex PCR; the TCRdb copy retains only in-frame clones and omits some. Here the sample spans about 160,000 clones, around four fifths being singletons. Sequencing was done on a sample of PBMCs or T cells enriched from blood (not recorded which). These receptors originate from a woman aged 45-65 years who had recovered from COVID-19.

The chain has TRBV5-5 and TRBJ2-3; possibly TRBD2 for D (6 bases). Germline-derived CDR1 and CDR2 are SGHKS and YYEKEE (reference sequence). The CDR3 has 14 amino acids. The V end was cut by 2 bases, the J end by 4 bases, with 11 bases between. The CDR3 sequence is CASSFGGTADTQYF. The CDR3 DNA is TGTGCCAGCAGCTTTGGGGGGACGGCAGATACGCAGTATTTT.

V gene TRBV2 combines with J gene TRBJ1-5; 7 nucleotides line up with TRBD1. This CDR3 has 14 amino acids. The V segment lost 6 bases and the J segment 4 bases; nucleotides outside the gene matches: 6. Germline CDR1 and CDR2: SNHLY and FYNNEI. This CDR3 reads CASRDRTANQPQHF. The CDR3, as DNA: TGTGCCAGCAGGGACAGGACAGCTAATCAGCCCCAGCATTTT.

The chain has TRBV6-2 or TRBV6-3 and TRBJ1-1; TRBD1 aligns across 9 bases. J gave up 0 bases and V 6 bases, and 8 bases lay outside the gene matches. This CDR3 is built from 16 residues. Germline-derived CDR1 and CDR2 are MNHEY and SVGEGT. The CDR3: CASSSGQGSMNTEAFF. The CDR3 DNA follows: TGTGCCAGCAGCAGCGGACAGGGGAGCATGAACACTGAAGCTTTCTTT.

The J gene is TRBJ2-7, the V gene TRBV5-6, with D maybe TRBD1 (6 bases). The V gene lost 8 bases and the J gene lost 6 bases, with 21 bases spanning the gap. CDR3 length equals 14 residues. Germline V gene data show CDR1 as SGHDT and CDR2 as YYEEEE. CDR3 nucleotides: TGTGCCAGTCCCGACTCTCTTACAGGGACCGAGCAGTACGTC. It specifies CASPDSLTGTEQYV.

This clone was detected only a few times. This chain uses TRBV5-1 with TRBJ2-1, with 8 bases lining up with TRBD2. This CDR3 spans 16 amino acids. V lost 2 bases to trimming and J lost 8 bases; unmatched junction nucleotides: 12. The V gene's germline CDR1 is SGHRS and CDR2 YFSETQ. CDR3 nucleotides: TGCGCCAGCAGCTTCGTCCGGACTAGCCTGGGGCATGAGCAGTTCTTC. This sequence encodes CASSFVRTSLGHEQFF. The full variable domain, its missing parts supplied by reference TRBV5-1 and TRBJ2-1, is KAGVTQTPRYLIKTRGQQVTLSCSPISGHRSVSWYQQTPGQGLQFLFEYFSETQRNKGNFPGRFSGRQFSNSRSEMNVSTLELGDSALYLCASSFVRTSLGHEQFFGPGTRLTVL.

In the case of this clone: Given a much more abundant clone one base away, this may be a read error. The chain combines TRBV7-9 with TRBJ1-5; D is ambiguous. V dropped 1 base and J dropped 0 bases, with 4 bases sitting between them. The CDR3 covers 14 residues. Germline loops: CDR1 SEHNR, CDR2 FQNEAQ (reference sequence). The CDR3 DNA is TGTGCCAGCAGCTTAGTCGGTAGCAATCAGCCCCAGCATTTT. It specifies CASSLVGSNQPQHF.

The J gene is TRBJ1-5, the V gene TRBV18; 7 positions match TRBD1. In germline, CDR1 is KGHSH, CDR2 LQKENI. Trimming took 3 bases from V and 3 from J; bases not matched to a gene: 8. This CDR3 comprises 16 residues. CDR3 bases: TGTGCCAGCTCACCCGACGGAGGGGGCACCAATCAGCCCCAGCATTTT. Its translation: CASSPDGGGTNQPQHF.

The rearrangement joins TRBV5-1 to TRBJ1-3; D is ambiguous. V was trimmed by 0 bases and J by 2 bases, leaving 9 bases between them. The CDR3 runs 15 residues. Per the germline V gene, CDR1 is SGHRS and CDR2 is YFSETQ. In DNA, the CDR3 is TGCGCCAGCAGCTTGGAGTTCCCAGCTGGAAACACCATATATTTT. As protein: CASSLEFPAGNTIYF.

This chain joins TRBV7-8 and TRBJ2-3; D unresolved. This CDR3 contains 14 residues. Trimming took 5 bases from V and 5 from J, leaving 14 bases between them. Germline V gene sequence: CDR1 SGHVS, CDR2 FQNEAQ. The CDR3 loop is CASSTRRGGDTQYF. In nucleotides, the CDR3 is TGTGCCAGCAGCACACGGCGTGGCGGAGATACGCAGTATTTT.

The chain carries TRBV27 and TRBJ1-2; 7 bases fit TRBD1. The V segment lost 5 bases and the J segment 7 bases; nucleotides outside the gene matches: 16. Germline loops: CDR1 MNHEY, CDR2 SMNVEV (reference sequence). This CDR3 comprises 16 residues. The CDR3 reads CASSTDRVSSAGGYTF. CDR3 coding DNA: TGTGCCAGCAGTACAGACAGGGTGTCTTCGGCGGGTGGCTACACCTTC.

Concerning this clone: The sample holds other DNA sequences that translate to the same CDR3. The chain recombines TRBV12-3 or TRBV12-4 with TRBJ1-2, with D hard to call. Trimming took off 4 bases at V and 4 bases at J, with 4 bases between the two ends. The CDR3 has 11 amino acids. The CDR3 DNA is TGTGCCAGCAGTTCGGGCTATGGCTACACCTTC. It translates to CASSSGYGYTF.

V gene TRBV25-1 combines with J gene TRBJ1-2, with a possible D match to TRBD1 (6 bases). Germline CDR1 MGHDK, CDR2 SYGVNS. CDR3 length: 14 residues. V was clipped by 3 bases and J by 2 bases, with 10 bases between them. The CDR3 DNA sequence: TGTGCCAGCAGTGATATGACAGGAAACTATGGCTACACCTTC. It is translated as CASSDMTGNYGYTF.

This chain uses TRBV5-1 with TRBJ2-5, with D maybe TRBD2 (6 bases). CDR1 and CDR2 from the germline V gene are SGHRS and YFSETQ. This CDR3 has 18 residues. Trimming took 0 bases from V and 5 from J, leaving 23 bases between them. The CDR3 here is CASSLGHLQRVSSETQYF. For the CDR3, the DNA is TGCGCCAGCAGCTTGGGGCACCTACAGCGGGTGAGCTCGGAGACCCAGTACTTC.

The chain is built from TRBV29-1 and TRBJ1-2, with TRBD1 matching 10 bases. The CDR3 runs to 12 residues. The trim removed 4 bases at V and 5 bases at J, leaving 1 base unmatched. Looked up from germline, CDR1 is SQVTM and CDR2 is ANQGSEA. The CDR3 protein is CSVGTGGYGYTF. As DNA, the CDR3 is TGCAGCGTTGGGACAGGGGGGTATGGCTACACCTTC. Filled out from reference TRBV29-1 and TRBJ1-2, the complete variable domain reads SAVISQKPSRDICQRGTSLTIQCQVDSQVTMMFWYRQQPGQSLTLIATANQGSEATYESGFVIDKFPISRPNLTFSTLTVSNMSPEDSSIYLCSVGTGGYGYTFGSGTRLTVV.

V is TRBV5-6 and J is TRBJ2-3, with 8 nucleotides matching TRBD1. Germline lookup yields CDR1 SGHDT and CDR2 YYEEEE. The V gene end was trimmed by 4 bases and the J gene end by 4 bases; junction bases not matched to a gene: 8. CDR3 length: 15 residues. CDR3 in DNA: TGTGCCAGCAGCGCGTGGGACAGGCCCGCAGATACGCAGTATTTT. Its protein is CASSAWDRPADTQYF.

The V and J genes are TRBV28 and TRBJ2-7, with 9 bases fitting TRBD1. With 5 bases clipped from V and 0 bases from J, the junction kept 5 bases outside the gene matches. The CDR3 is made up of 15 amino acids. Looked up from germline, CDR1 is MDHEN and CDR2 is SYDVKM. CDR3 nucleotides: TGTGCCAGCAGTCCGGACAGGGGATACTCCTACGAGCAGTACGTC. Translating it yields CASSPDRGYSYEQYV.

The genes are TRBV11-2 and TRBJ1-2, with 7 bases aligning to TRBD1. From germline, CDR1 is SGHAT and CDR2 FQNNGV. The junction had 16 bases not matched to a gene; V was cut back by 7 bases and J by 8 bases. The CDR3 extends over 15 amino acids. For the CDR3, the DNA is TGTGCCAGCACCGCCGGGGCCAGGGGGATAGGAGGCTACACCTTC. This gives the protein CASTAGARGIGGYTF.

V is TRBV19 and J is TRBJ1-2; TRBD1 aligns across 7 bases. The germline V gene encodes CDR1 LNHDA and CDR2 SQIVND (reference sequence). This CDR3 spans 14 amino acids. After removal of 6 bases from V and 3 bases from J, the junction contained 7 bases not matched to a gene. The CDR3 coding sequence is TGTGCCAGTAGCCCATGGACAGGCTACTATGGCTACACCTTC. Its protein product is CASSPWTGYYGYTF.

This clone was detected a few times. The CDR3, as DNA: TGTGCCAGCACCGACAGGGGAGGCTATAATTCACCCCTCCACTTT. Translated, it gives CASTDRGGYNSPLHF. The V and J genes are TRBV18 and TRBJ1-6; 8 bases map to TRBD1. The length of the CDR3 is 15 residues. The germline gives CDR1 KGHSH, CDR2 LQKENI. V shed 8 bases and J 3 bases; nucleotides not matched to a gene: 6.

The CDR3 sequence is CASSRTDSPQHF. CDR3 nucleotides: TGTGCCAGCAGCCGGACAGACTCGCCCCAGCATTTT. The chain combines TRBV2 with TRBJ1-5; the D gene is possibly TRBD1 (6 bases). V lost 6 bases to trimming and J lost 9 bases, with 12 bases between them. The CDR3 totals 12 residues. Germline CDR1 reads SNHLY; CDR2 reads FYNNEI.

The V and J genes are TRBV12-3 or TRBV12-4 and TRBJ1-3, with D possibly TRBD1 on 5 matching bases. V lost 7 bases and J lost 4, with 11 bases in between. The CDR3 spans 13 residues. DNA for the CDR3: TGTGCCAGCACCCCGAACAGGGGAAACACCATATATTTT. This codes for CASTPNRGNTIYF.

This clone is a singleton in its sample. This chain uses TRBV27 with TRBJ2-3; TRBD1 might be the D (6 bases). V shed 4 bases and J shed 4 bases, with 12 bases lying between them. The CDR3 extends over 14 amino acids. The V gene's germline CDR1 is MNHEY and CDR2 SMNVEV (reference sequence). CDR3 amino acids: CASSSQGWSDTQYF. Here the CDR3 DNA reads TGTGCCAGCAGTTCCCAGGGGTGGTCAGATACGCAGTATTTT.

V usage is TRBV30 and J usage is TRBJ2-4; 7 bases map to TRBD1. The trim removed 4 bases at V and 4 bases at J, leaving 10 bases unmatched. CDR1 and CDR2 from the germline V gene are GTSNPN and SVGIG (reference sequence). This CDR3 has 15 amino acids. The CDR3 coding sequence is TGTGCCTGGAACGCCGGGGACAGCAGTAAAAACATTCAGTACTTC. Encoded protein: CAWNAGDSSKNIQYF.

This sequence joins TRBV3-1 (or the pseudogene TRBV3-2) and TRBJ1-5; D gene uncertain. Germline V gene sequence: CDR1 LGHDT, CDR2 YNNKEL (reference sequence). The V end was cut by 3 bases, the J end by 4 bases, with 10 bases between. This CDR3 is built from 14 residues. The CDR3 reads CASSHGVTNQPQHF. CDR3 sequence (DNA): TGTGCCAGCAGCCACGGGGTTACAAATCAGCCCCAGCATTTT.

This chain connects TRBV11-2 to TRBJ2-7; the D is unclear. The germline gives CDR1 SGHAT, CDR2 FQNNGV. This CDR3 contains 17 residues. The V and J ends lost 5 bases and 0 bases respectively, with 20 bases between them. For the CDR3, the DNA is TGTGCCAGCAGCCTAGGGTCTGGCGGCGTGAACTCCTACGAGCAGTACGTC. This codes for CASSLGSGGVNSYEQYV.

The chain combines TRBV18 with TRBJ2-1; D perhaps matches TRBD2 (5 bases). The V end was cut by 6 bases, the J end by 0 bases, with 21 bases between. This CDR3 spans 18 amino acids. Germline values: CDR1 KGHSH, CDR2 LQKENI. The CDR3: CASSDLGSSKSSYNEQFF. The CDR3 DNA follows: TGTGCCAGCTCTGACCTAGGGAGCTCAAAAAGCTCCTACAATGAGCAGTTCTTC.

J is TRBJ2-5 and V is TRBV6-4, with 11 nucleotides matching TRBD1. Trimming took 6 bases from V and 3 from J; bases not matched to a gene: 12. Germline V CDR1 and CDR2: MRHNA, SNTAGT. CDR3 length equals 17 residues. The CDR3 reads CASRDNPGQGGEETQYF. CDR3 sequence (DNA): TGTGCCAGCAGGGACAATCCGGGACAGGGGGGGGAAGAGACCCAGTACTTC.